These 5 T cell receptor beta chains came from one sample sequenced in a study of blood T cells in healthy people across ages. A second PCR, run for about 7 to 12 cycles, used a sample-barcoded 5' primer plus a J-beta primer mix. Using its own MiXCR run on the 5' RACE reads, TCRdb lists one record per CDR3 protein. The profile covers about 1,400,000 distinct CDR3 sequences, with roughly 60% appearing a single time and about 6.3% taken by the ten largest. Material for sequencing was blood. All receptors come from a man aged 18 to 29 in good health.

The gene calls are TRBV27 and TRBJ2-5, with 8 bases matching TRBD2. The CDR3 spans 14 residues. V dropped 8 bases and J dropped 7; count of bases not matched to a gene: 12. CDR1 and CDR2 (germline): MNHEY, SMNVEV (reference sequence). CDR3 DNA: TGTGCCAGCGGGGTAGCGGGATTTACGGGGACCCAGTACTTC. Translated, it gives CASGVAGFTGTQYF.

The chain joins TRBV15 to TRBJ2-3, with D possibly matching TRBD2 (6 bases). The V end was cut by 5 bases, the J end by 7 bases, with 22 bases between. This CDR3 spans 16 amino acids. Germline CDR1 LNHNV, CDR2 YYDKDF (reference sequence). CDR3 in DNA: TGTGCCACCAGCTCCGGGGGTGCGGGAACGGACAATACGCAGTATTTT. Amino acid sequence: CATSSGGAGTDNTQYF. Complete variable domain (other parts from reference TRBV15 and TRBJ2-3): DAMVIQNPRYQVTQFGKPVTLSCSQTLNHNVMYWYQQKSSQAPKLLFHYYDKDFNNEADTPDNFQSRRPNTSFCFLDIRSPGLGDTAMYLCATSSGGAGTDNTQYFGPGTRLTVL.

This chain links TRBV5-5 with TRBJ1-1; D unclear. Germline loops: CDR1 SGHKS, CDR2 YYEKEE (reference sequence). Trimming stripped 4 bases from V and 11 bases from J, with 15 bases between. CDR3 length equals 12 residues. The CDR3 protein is CASSDDAPEAFF. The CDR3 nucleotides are TGTGCCAGCAGCGATGACGCCCCAGAGGCTTTCTTT.

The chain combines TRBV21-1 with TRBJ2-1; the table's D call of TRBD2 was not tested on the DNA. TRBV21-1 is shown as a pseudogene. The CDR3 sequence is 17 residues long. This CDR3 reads CASSKAQGLAGDNEQFF. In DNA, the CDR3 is TGTGCCAGCAGCAAAGCGCAGGGACTAGCGGGAGACAATGAGCAGTTCTTC.

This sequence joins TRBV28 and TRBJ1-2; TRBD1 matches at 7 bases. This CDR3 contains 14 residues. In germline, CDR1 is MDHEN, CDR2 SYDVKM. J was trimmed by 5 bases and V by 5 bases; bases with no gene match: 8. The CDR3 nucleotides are TGTGCCAGCAGTGCCGACAGGGTTGTATATGGCTACACCTTC. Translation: CASSADRVVYGYTF.